Below, 18 T cell receptor beta chains from the same sample are listed, as sequenced in a study of blood T cells in healthy people across ages. Combining a sample-barcoded 5' primer with a J-beta primer mix, a second PCR ran for roughly 6 to 11 cycles. Each CDR3 protein is one row after TCRdb ran MiXCR on the 5' RACE reads. The sample holds fewer than 2,000,000 distinct CDR3 sequences, approximately 40% seen once. Sequencing was carried out using blood. These receptors were collected from a human donor in good health.

This chain uses TRBV29-1 with TRBJ2-5, with TRBD2 as a possible D gene (6 bases). V lost 5 bases to trimming and J lost 4 bases, with 11 bases between them. CDR1 SQVTM and CDR2 ANQGSEA come from the germline V gene. This CDR3 has 12 residues. DNA for the CDR3: TGCAGCGTTTGGGACTGGGGAGAGACCCAGTACTTC. Translation gives CSVWDWGETQYF.

Many counts were recorded for this clonotype. V is TRBV20-1 and J is TRBJ1-3; D remains unclear. The germline V gene encodes CDR1 DFQATT and CDR2 SNEGSKA (reference sequence). CDR3 length: 13 amino acids. The ends were cut back, 0 bases at V and 4 bases at J, with 7 bases in the middle. CDR3 DNA: TGCAGTGCTAGAGATACCAGGGGAAACACCATATATTTT. Protein sequence: CSARDTRGNTIYF.

On this clonotype itself: This could be a read error, since a much larger clone is one nucleotide away. The rearrangement links TRBV10-3 to TRBJ1-2, with a weak D call TRBD1 (5 bases). This CDR3 contains 12 residues. Germline-derived CDR1 and CDR2 are ENHRY and SYGVKD. Trimming removed 4 bases at V and 3 bases at J, with 6 bases between. CDR3 sequence: CAISVGDYGYTF. The CDR3 nucleotides are TGTGCCATCAGTGTAGGGGACTATGGCTACACCTTC.

The chain carries TRBV9 and TRBJ1-6, with D possibly being TRBD1 (5 bases). This CDR3 spans 16 amino acids. V shed 2 bases and J shed 5 bases, with 14 bases lying between them. Looked up from germline, CDR1 is SGDLS and CDR2 is YYNGEE. In DNA form, the CDR3 reads TGTGCCAGCAGCGTTGGGGCAGGCCCAAATAATTCACCCCTCCACTTT. The encoded protein is CASSVGAGPNNSPLHF.

This clonotype was seen a handful of times. The rearrangement joins TRBV2 to TRBJ2-7; the match to TRBD2 covers 10 bases. After removal of 6 bases from V and 6 bases from J, the junction contained 8 bases not matched to a gene. Per germline, CDR1 SNHLY and CDR2 FYNNEI. The CDR3 consists of 14 residues. CDR3: CASRIAGGKGEQYF. The CDR3 nucleotides are TGTGCCAGCAGGATAGCGGGGGGCAAGGGCGAGCAGTACTTC.

Only a few counts were recorded for this clonotype. This rearrangement joins TRBV12-3 or TRBV12-4 to TRBJ2-2; perhaps TRBD2 as D (5 bases). The CDR3 totals 16 residues. V was cut by 6 bases and J by 2 bases, with 16 bases left in between. In DNA form, the CDR3 reads TGTGCCAGCAGGAATGGGCTAGCCCGCAACACCGGGGAGCTGTTTTTT. It is translated as CASRNGLARNTGELFF.

This clonotype came up a few times. The chain links TRBV2 to TRBJ2-5; 13 bases match TRBD2. Germline CDR1 is SNHLY and CDR2 is FYNNEI. CDR3 length: 16 amino acids. Trimming cost V 2 bases and J 7 bases; bases outside gene matches: 7. CDR3 sequence (DNA): TGTGCCAGCAGTGAATATGTAACTAGCGGGGGGGTGACCCAGTACTTC. Its protein is CASSEYVTSGGVTQYF.

This sequence joins TRBV6-4 and TRBJ2-1, with 11 positions matching TRBD2. Germline assignment: CDR1 MRHNA and CDR2 SNTAGT. This CDR3 comprises 16 residues. The J segment lost 3 bases and the V segment lost 4 bases, leaving 5 bases of the junction unmatched. This chain's CDR3 is CASSGSSGGFYNEQFF. The CDR3 region has the DNA TGTGCCAGCAGTGGCTCTAGCGGGGGGTTCTACAATGAGCAGTTCTTC.

This clonotype has only a few counts. The V gene is TRBV11-1, the J gene TRBJ2-7; TRBD1 might be the D (6 bases). CDR3 length: 14 amino acids. V was clipped by 3 bases and J by 2 bases, with 11 bases between them. Germline CDR1 SGHAT, CDR2 FQDESV (reference sequence). The CDR3 DNA is TGTGCCAGCAGCTTCTTAGAGGGGGCCTACGAGCAGTACGTC. This codes for CASSFLEGAYEQYV.

CDR3 in amino acids: CASSPRSGKIIYNEQFF. In nucleotides, the CDR3 is TGCGCCAGCAGCCCACGAAGCGGGAAGATTATCTACAATGAGCAGTTCTTC. V gene TRBV4-1 combines with J gene TRBJ2-1; 7 bases are shared with TRBD2. Trimming at V came to 4 bases and at J to 3 bases, leaving 12 bases not matched to a gene. Germline V CDR1 and CDR2: MGHRA, YSYEKL. This CDR3 has 17 residues.

The genes are TRBV6-2 or TRBV6-3 and TRBJ2-1, with D maybe TRBD1 (5 bases). Trimming pared 5 bases from V and 15 bases from J, leaving 23 bases between. The CDR3 covers 14 residues. The germline V gene has CDR1 MNHEY and CDR2 SVGEGT. The CDR3: CASSQIPLTGRAFF. Written as DNA, the CDR3 is TGTGCCAGCAGTCAAATCCCGCTAACAGGTCGTGCGTTCTTC.

The chain couples TRBV6-5 to TRBJ1-2; TRBD1 is a possible D gene (6 bases). The CDR3 contains 15 residues. The germline V and J ends were trimmed by 7 bases and 4 bases, with 19 bases remaining between them. Germline CDR1 MNHEY, CDR2 SVGAGI. CDR3: CASTRSTGGGYGYTF. As DNA, the CDR3 is TGTGCCAGCACCCGAAGTACGGGGGGCGGCTATGGCTACACCTTC.

The V call is TRBV20-1, the J call TRBJ1-2; a weak D match, TRBD1 (6 bases). The germline V gene has CDR1 DFQATT and CDR2 SNEGSKA (reference sequence). The CDR3 sequence is 12 residues long. The CDR3 reads CIARGRAYGYTF. For the CDR3, the DNA is TGCATCGCCAGGGGCAGGGCCTATGGCTACACCTTC.

The rearrangement uses TRBV7-3 and TRBJ2-4; D might be TRBD2 (5 bases). Germline lookup yields CDR1 SGHTA and CDR2 FQGTGA. Trimming pared 5 bases from V and 13 bases from J, leaving 24 bases between. The CDR3 is 15 amino acids. CDR3 residues: CASSPPSAGFNEQYF. CDR3 in DNA: TGTGCCAGCAGCCCCCCCAGCGCGGGCTTCAATGAGCAGTACTTC. Combining the CDR3 with reference TRBV7-3 and TRBJ2-4 gives the whole variable domain GAGVSQTPSNKVTEKGKYVELRCDPISGHTALYWYRQSLGQGPEFLIYFQGTGAADDSGLPNDRFFAVRPEGSVSTLKIQRTERGDSAVYLCASSPPSAGFNEQYFGAGTRLSVL.

This chain uses TRBV11-2 with TRBJ2-1; D possibly corresponds to TRBD2 (6 bases). The germline V and J ends were trimmed by 3 bases and 8 bases, with 14 bases remaining between them. There are 14 residues in the CDR3. Germline CDR1 reads SGHAT; CDR2 reads FQNNGV. The CDR3 protein is CASSFTGVTHEQFF. CDR3 nucleotide sequence: TGTGCCAGCAGCTTCACGGGGGTGACCCATGAGCAGTTCTTC.

The gene calls are TRBV18 and TRBJ2-7; the D gene could be TRBD1 or TRBD2 (5 bases each). The ends were cut back, 4 bases at V and 4 bases at J, with 17 bases in the middle. Per the germline V gene, CDR1 is KGHSH and CDR2 is LQKENI. The CDR3 totals 15 residues. CDR3 region: CASSLIRDGDYEQYF. In DNA form, the CDR3 reads TGTGCCAGCTCACTGATCCGGGACGGAGATTACGAGCAGTACTTC. The whole variable domain, remainder taken from reference TRBV18 and TRBJ2-7, is NAGVMQNPRHLVRRRGQEARLRCSPMKGHSHVYWYRQLPEEGLKFMVYLQKENIIDESGMPKERFSAEFPKEGPSILRIQQVVRGDSAAYFCASSLIRDGDYEQYFGPGTRLTVT.

The chain has TRBV7-2 and TRBJ1-2; D call uncertain. The CDR3 consists of 15 residues. The V gene lost 5 bases and the J gene lost 4 bases, with 17 bases spanning the gap. The germline CDR1 and CDR2 sequences are SGHTA and FQGNSA. As DNA, the CDR3 is TGTGCCAGCAGCCCCACGGTAGGACTGACCTATGGCTACACCTTC. It encodes CASSPTVGLTYGYTF.

This chain links TRBV29-1 with TRBJ2-1, with 8 bases aligning to TRBD2. Germline V lookup: CDR1 SQVTM, CDR2 ANQGSEA. This CDR3 has 14 amino acids. V was clipped by 6 bases and J by 2 bases; unmatched bases: 6. This CDR3 reads CSVPRGGTYNEQFF. For the CDR3, the DNA is TGCAGCGTACCCCGGGGGGGCACCTACAATGAGCAGTTCTTC.